These 27 T cell receptor beta chains were all obtained from the same sample, sequenced in a study of cytomegalovirus exposure and HLA in healthy donors. This PCR relied on a set of 60 Vbeta primers and 13 Jbeta primers. Sequenced by immunoSEQ multiplex PCR; TCRdb stores in-frame clones only, minus some. Of nearly 200,000 clones listed, 70% to 80% were seen once; the top ten hold approximately 0.4%. The sequencing input was PBMCs. These receptors were taken from a male donor in good health and CMV-seropositive.

V is TRBV28 and J is TRBJ2-4, with D tentatively TRBD2 (5 bases). The CDR3 consists of 12 residues. Germline-derived CDR1 and CDR2 are MDHEN and SYDVKM. Trimming pared 2 bases from V and 7 bases from J, leaving 6 bases between. The CDR3 sequence is CASSLRGNIQYF. The CDR3, as DNA: TGTGCCAGCAGTTTAAGAGGGAACATTCAGTACTTC. Full variable domain (rest looked up from reference TRBV28 and TRBJ2-4): DVKVTQSSRYLVKRTGEKVFLECVQDMDHENMFWYRQDPGLGLRLIYFSYDVKMKEKGDIPEGYSVSREKKERFSLILESASTNQTSMYLCASSLRGNIQYFGAGTRLSVL.

The rearrangement links TRBV7-2 to TRBJ2-3; the match to TRBD2 covers 16 bases. V gave up 2 bases and J gave up 5 bases; unmatched junction bases: 7. Germline V gene lookup returns CDR1 SGHTA and CDR2 FQGNSA. The CDR3 extends over 18 amino acids. This CDR3 is CASSLTGLAGGRGDTQYF. The CDR3, as DNA: TGTGCCAGCAGCTTAACGGGACTAGCGGGGGGGCGTGGAGATACGCAGTATTTT.

V usage is TRBV4-2 and J usage is TRBJ1-4, with TRBD1 identical over 7 bases. The CDR3 has 16 residues. CDR1 LGHNA and CDR2 YNFKEQ come from the germline V gene. After removal of 4 bases from V and 3 bases from J, the junction contained 8 bases not matched to a gene. CDR3 residues: CASSPPPDRANEKLFF. CDR3 coding DNA: TGTGCCAGCAGCCCGCCTCCCGACAGGGCTAATGAAAAACTGTTTTTT.

This clone was picked up a small number of times. The chain recombines TRBV19 with TRBJ2-5; the D gene is possibly TRBD1 (6 bases). The J call is doubtful: the DNA matches TRBJ2-7 better. CDR1 is LNHDA, CDR2 SQIVND, per germline (reference sequence). CDR3 length: 13 residues. The CDR3 bases are TGTGCCAGTAGTCGGACAGAGTCCTACGAGCAGTACTTC. Its protein is CASSRTESYEQYF.

The rearrangement joins TRBV5-4 to TRBJ1-2; TRBD1 matches at 8 bases. CDR1 SGHNT and CDR2 YYREEE come from the germline V gene (reference sequence). There are 11 residues in the CDR3. Trimming removed 10 bases from V and 6 bases from J; junction bases left unmatched: 5. The CDR3 bases are TGTGCCCAAGGGACAGGCCATGGCTACACCTTC. Its protein is CAQGTGHGYTF. The full variable domain, with the rest looked up from reference TRBV5-4 and TRBJ1-2, is ETGVTQSPTHLIKTRGQQVTLRCSSQSGHNTVSWYQQALGQGPQFIFQYYREEENGRGNFPPRFSGLQFPNYSSELNVNALELDDSALYLCAQGTGHGYTFGSGTRLTVV.

This clone turned up a few times. The chain employs TRBV7-2 and TRBJ2-1; the match to TRBD2 covers 8 bases. CDR3 size: 15 residues. V was clipped by 3 bases and J by 4 bases; unmatched bases: 5. Germline assignment: CDR1 SGHTA and CDR2 FQGNSA. DNA for the CDR3: TGTGCCAGCAGCTTCTCGGGGGGGCTATACAATGAGCAGTTCTTC. Translation gives CASSFSGGLYNEQFF.

The genes are TRBV11-1 and TRBJ2-4; a possible D gene is TRBD1 (6 bases). The CDR3 runs 17 residues. With 5 bases removed from V and 4 bases from J, the gap between germline ends came to 21 bases. Germline V gives CDR1 SGHAT, CDR2 FQDESV (reference sequence). The CDR3 sequence is CASSPSLQGREKNIQYF. The CDR3 coding sequence is TGTGCCAGCAGCCCTTCTCTACAGGGACGGGAAAAAAACATTCAGTACTTC.

The rearrangement joins TRBV28 to TRBJ2-7; D is unresolved. The CDR3 loop spans 11 amino acids. The V end lost 5 bases, the J end lost 3 bases, and 5 bases lay between the germline ends. Germline V CDR1 and CDR2: MDHEN, SYDVKM. This CDR3 reads CASSPFYEQYF. CDR3 DNA sequence: TGTGCCAGCAGTCCCTTCTACGAGCAGTACTTC.

This clone was recorded once. The rearrangement uses TRBV11-2 and TRBJ1-4; D is unresolved. V lost 7 bases to trimming and J lost 5 bases, with 14 bases between them. Germline CDR1 SGHAT, CDR2 FQNNGV. The CDR3 is made up of 14 amino acids. CDR3 sequence: CASTRGWENEKLFF. The CDR3 DNA is TGTGCCAGCACCCGAGGGTGGGAGAATGAAAAACTGTTTTTT.

The V gene is TRBV7-9, the J gene TRBJ1-1; no definite D call. The germline V and J ends were trimmed by 5 bases and 3 bases, with 10 bases remaining between them. CDR1 is SEHNR, CDR2 FQNEAQ, per germline (reference sequence). This CDR3 spans 13 amino acids. This CDR3 is CASSTGGYTEAFF. The CDR3 DNA sequence: TGTGCCAGCAGCACCGGCGGGTACACTGAAGCTTTCTTT.

The chain has TRBV7-2 and TRBJ2-7; possibly TRBD1 for D (6 bases). The germline CDR1 and CDR2 sequences are SGHTA and FQGNSA. The V and J ends lost 0 bases and 9 bases respectively, with 15 bases between them. There are 14 residues in the CDR3. CDR3 protein: CASSLAPDSRVQYF. The CDR3 DNA sequence: TGTGCCAGCAGCTTAGCGCCGGACAGCCGAGTGCAGTACTTC.

The V and J genes are TRBV7-9 and TRBJ2-5; either TRBD1 or TRBD2 may supply D (5 bases each). This CDR3 region has 16 residues. Germline values: CDR1 SEHNR, CDR2 FQNEAQ (reference sequence). V shed 5 bases and J shed 5 bases, with 21 bases lying between them. The CDR3 DNA reads TGTGCCAGCAGCGTAGGGGCCTCATCGAGAGGGGAGACCCAGTACTTC. Encoded protein: CASSVGASSRGETQYF.

This rearrangement joins TRBV30 to TRBJ1-1, with 7 nucleotides matching TRBD1. J was trimmed by 0 bases and V by 4 bases; bases with no gene match: 5. Germline loops: CDR1 GTSNPN, CDR2 SVGIG (reference sequence). The CDR3 contains 14 residues. The CDR3 DNA follows: TGTGCCTGGACCGGGGACAGCCTGAACACTGAAGCTTTCTTT. Its protein is CAWTGDSLNTEAFF.

V is TRBV19 and J is TRBJ2-4; TRBD2 aligns across 14 bases. V was clipped by 7 bases and J by 2 bases; unmatched bases: 16. Germline CDR1 reads LNHDA; CDR2 reads SQIVND (reference sequence). CDR3 length equals 20 residues. The CDR3 loop reads CASTAPLTSGGAGSKNIQYF. The CDR3 nucleotides are TGTGCCAGTACCGCACCCCTGACTAGCGGGGGGGCGGGTTCCAAAAACATTCAGTACTTC.

This chain connects TRBV30 to TRBJ2-1, with 9 bases identical to TRBD2. The germline gives CDR1 GTSNPN, CDR2 SVGIG (reference sequence). Trimming took 0 bases from V and 4 from J; bases not matched to a gene: 4. This CDR3 is 15 amino acids long. CDR3 in amino acids: CAWSVRAGGYNEQFF. CDR3 sequence (DNA): TGTGCCTGGAGTGTACGAGCGGGAGGTTACAATGAGCAGTTCTTC.

The chain employs TRBV6-6 and TRBJ2-4; a possible D gene is TRBD2 (5 bases). Germline V lookup: CDR1 MNHNY, CDR2 SVGAGI (reference sequence). V lost 7 bases, J lost 0 bases, and 10 bases lay in between. There are 14 residues in the CDR3. CDR3 coding DNA: TGTGCCAGCACCTCGGACTTAGCCAAAAACATTCAGTACTTC. Protein product: CASTSDLAKNIQYF.

The V gene is TRBV25-1, the J gene TRBJ2-7; weak D call: TRBD2 (6 bases). From germline, CDR1 is MGHDK and CDR2 SYGVNS. This CDR3 comprises 14 residues. V was pared by 1 base and J by 3 bases, with 10 bases between. The CDR3 region is CASSEFGGGYEQYF. CDR3 DNA: TGTGCCAGCAGTGAATTTGGGGGAGGCTACGAGCAGTACTTC.

This sequence joins TRBV5-6 and TRBJ2-2; weak D call: TRBD2 (5 bases). The CDR3 has 15 residues. The V end was cut by 0 bases, the J end by 1 base, with 7 bases between. Per germline, CDR1 SGHDT and CDR2 YYEEEE. CDR3 sequence reads: CASSLAGRNTGELFF. The CDR3 nucleotides read TGTGCCAGCAGCTTGGCGGGAAGGAACACCGGGGAGCTGTTTTTT.

V gene TRBV7-2 combines with J gene TRBJ2-4, with a tentative D call TRBD2 (6 bases). The CDR3 spans 13 residues. Per germline, CDR1 SGHTA and CDR2 FQGNSA. V was cut by 5 bases and J by 8 bases, with 13 bases left in between. CDR3 protein: CASSRNRGDIQYF. The CDR3 nucleotides read TGTGCCAGCAGCCGAAACCGCGGGGACATTCAGTACTTC.

V gene TRBV11-3 combines with J gene TRBJ2-7; no clear D. Germline V gene data show CDR1 as SGHNT and CDR2 as YENEEA. V lost 4 bases and J 3 bases, leaving 7 bases between the germline ends. This CDR3 is 12 amino acids long. CDR3 in DNA: TGTGCCAGCAGCTCGAACAGCTACGAGCAGTACTTC. Its protein product is CASSSNSYEQYF.

The chain links TRBV15 to TRBJ1-4; 10 positions agree with TRBD1. Trimming removed 2 bases from V and 8 bases from J; junction bases left unmatched: 5. CDR1 and CDR2 (germline): LNHNV, YYDKDF (reference sequence). CDR3 length equals 15 residues. CDR3 sequence reads: CATSRPRDRGEKLFF. CDR3 in DNA: TGTGCCACCAGCAGACCCCGGGACAGGGGAGAAAAACTGTTTTTT. Looking up the rest from reference TRBV15 and TRBJ1-4 gives the full variable domain: DAMVIQNPRYQVTQFGKPVTLSCSQTLNHNVMYWYQQKSSQAPKLLFHYYDKDFNNEADTPDNFQSRRPNTSFCFLDIRSPGLGDTAMYLCATSRPRDRGEKLFFGSGTQLSVL.

The chain has TRBV5-1 and TRBJ2-1; 10 bases agree with TRBD2. The ends lost 4 bases at V and 6 bases at J; junction bases unmatched: 13. The CDR3 has 17 residues. Germline V gene lookup returns CDR1 SGHRS and CDR2 YFSETQ. CDR3 DNA sequence: TGCGCCAGCAGCCGGGCCGTCGTAGCGGGAGGCGGCAATGAGCAGTTCTTC. It translates to CASSRAVVAGGGNEQFF.

The chain links TRBV9 to TRBJ2-6, with a tentative D call TRBD1 (5 bases). CDR1 SGDLS and CDR2 YYNGEE come from the germline V gene. The CDR3 contains 16 residues. Trimming removed 6 bases from V and 1 base from J, with 14 bases in between. This CDR3 is CASNRGFSSGANVLTF. The CDR3 DNA reads as TGTGCCAGCAATAGGGGCTTCTCTTCTGGGGCCAACGTCCTGACTTTC.

This clone was detected only once. This chain joins TRBV30 and TRBJ2-7; TRBD1 aligns across 8 bases. After removal of 2 bases from V and 6 bases from J, the junction contained 9 bases not matched to a gene. The germline V gene has CDR1 GTSNPN and CDR2 SVGIG (reference sequence). This CDR3 is 14 amino acids long. The DNA for the CDR3 is TGTGCCTGGAGTCCTTATAGGACAGGGAGCGAGCAGTACTTC. Translating gives CAWSPYRTGSEQYF.

V usage is TRBV7-2 and J usage is TRBJ2-5; D remains ambiguous. This CDR3 has 13 residues. The germline CDR1 and CDR2 sequences are SGHTA and FQGNSA. Trimming cost V 2 bases and J 3 bases, with 7 bases left between them. The CDR3 protein is CASSLWSEETQYF. CDR3 in DNA: TGTGCCAGCAGCTTATGGTCAGAAGAGACCCAGTACTTC.

This chain uses TRBV7-2 with TRBJ2-7; 7 positions match TRBD1. The CDR3 extends over 14 amino acids. Germline CDR1 is SGHTA and CDR2 is FQGNSA. J gave up 4 bases and V 3 bases, and 6 bases lay outside the gene matches. Here the CDR3 reads CASSFDRVRYEQYF. The CDR3, as DNA: TGTGCCAGCAGCTTTGACAGGGTAAGATACGAGCAGTACTTC.

V gene TRBV10-3 combines with J gene TRBJ2-7; D ambiguous. Germline-derived CDR1 and CDR2 are ENHRY and SYGVKD. This CDR3 contains 16 residues. V lost 5 bases, J lost 0 bases, and 17 bases lay in between. CDR3 nucleotide sequence: TGTGCCATCAGTCCCTCCCGTCCAGGTAGCTCCTACGAGCAGTACTTC. It yields the protein CAISPSRPGSSYEQYF.